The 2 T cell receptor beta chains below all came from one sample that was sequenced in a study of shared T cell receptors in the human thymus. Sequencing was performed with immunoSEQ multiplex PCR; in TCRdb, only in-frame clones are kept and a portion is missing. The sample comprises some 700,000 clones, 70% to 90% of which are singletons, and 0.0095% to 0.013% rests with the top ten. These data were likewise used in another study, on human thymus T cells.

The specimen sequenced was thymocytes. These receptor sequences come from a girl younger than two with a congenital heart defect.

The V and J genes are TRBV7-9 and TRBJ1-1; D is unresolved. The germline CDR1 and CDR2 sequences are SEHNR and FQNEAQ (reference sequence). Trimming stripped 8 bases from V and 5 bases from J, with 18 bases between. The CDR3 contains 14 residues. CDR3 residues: CASPRPRRVTEAFF. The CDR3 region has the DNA TGTGCCAGCCCCCGGCCTAGGAGGGTGACTGAAGCTTTCTTT.

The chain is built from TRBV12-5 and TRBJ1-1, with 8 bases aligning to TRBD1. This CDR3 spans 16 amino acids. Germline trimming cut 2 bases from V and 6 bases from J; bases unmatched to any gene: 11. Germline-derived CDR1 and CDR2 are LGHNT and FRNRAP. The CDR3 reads CASGLSRKDRDAEAFF. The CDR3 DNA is TGTGCTAGTGGTTTGTCCCGGAAGGACAGGGACGCTGAAGCTTTCTTT.